A single sample is the source of the 5 T cell receptor beta chains below, sequenced in a study of cytomegalovirus exposure and HLA in healthy donors. PCR was performed using 60 Vbeta and 13 Jbeta primers. Measured with immunoSEQ multiplex PCR; TCRdb has only the in-frame clones, and not every one. The sample lists 200,000 or so clones; roughly 87% were seen once. Sample: PBMCs. Receptors originate from a girl under three years old in good health and CMV-seronegative.

The rearrangement uses TRBV11-2 and TRBJ2-3, with D possibly being TRBD2 (5 bases). Germline lookup yields CDR1 SGHAT and CDR2 FQNNGV. Trimming stripped 4 bases from V and 6 bases from J, with 8 bases between. The CDR3 runs to 12 residues. The CDR3 protein is CASSSLADTQYF. The CDR3 region has the DNA TGTGCCAGCAGCTCCCTAGCTGATACGCAGTATTTT.

The V and J genes are TRBV6-5 and TRBJ2-5; TRBD2 might be the D (6 bases). The CDR3 totals 13 residues. Germline lookup yields CDR1 MNHEY and CDR2 SVGAGI. The V and J ends lost 5 bases and 0 bases respectively, with 7 bases between them. CDR3: CASSIADQETQYF. In DNA form, the CDR3 reads TGTGCCAGCAGTATAGCGGACCAAGAGACCCAGTACTTC.

The rearrangement uses TRBV9 and TRBJ2-1, with a possible D match to TRBD2 (5 bases). CDR3 length: 13 amino acids. Germline lookup yields CDR1 SGDLS and CDR2 YYNGEE. V dropped 0 bases and J dropped 7 bases, with 8 bases sitting between them. The CDR3 coding sequence is TGTGCCAGCAGCGTAGGCGAGGGAAATGAGCAGTTCTTC. Protein sequence: CASSVGEGNEQFF.

The rearrangement joins TRBV9 to TRBJ1-2; 10 positions match TRBD1. V shed 2 bases and J 6 bases; nucleotides not matched to a gene: 4. Germline V gene lookup returns CDR1 SGDLS and CDR2 YYNGEE. The CDR3 totals 14 residues. This chain's CDR3 is CASSVGQGEDGYTF. The CDR3 nucleotides are TGTGCCAGCAGCGTCGGACAGGGGGAGGATGGCTACACCTTC.

The rearrangement joins TRBV10-1 to TRBJ2-1; 8 bases fit TRBD2. Germline assignment: CDR1 WNHNN and CDR2 SYGVQD (reference sequence). The CDR3 is 12 residues long. With 4 bases clipped from V and 10 bases from J, the junction kept 3 bases outside the gene matches. In DNA form, the CDR3 reads TGCGCCAGCAGTGGAACTAGCGGCGAGCAGTTCTTC. This encodes CASSGTSGEQFF.